The 28 T cell receptor beta chains below all came from one sample that was sequenced in a study of blood T cell repertoires in COVID-19. Profiling relied on immunoSEQ multiplex PCR, and the TCRdb table lists in-frame clones only, not all of them. The sample holds tens of thousands of clones; over 70% are singletons and the top ten take more than 9.5%. Specimen: peripheral blood. The receptors shown here come from a man older than 75 with acute or convalescent COVID-19.

The chain employs TRBV7-3 and TRBJ1-6; TRBD1 is a possible D gene (6 bases). From germline, CDR1 is SGHTA and CDR2 FQGTGA. Trimming pared 5 bases from V and 6 bases from J, leaving 8 bases between. This CDR3 is 13 amino acids long. The CDR3 loop reads CASSRGANSPLHF. Here the CDR3 DNA reads TGTGCCAGCAGCCGGGGGGCTAATTCACCCCTCCACTTT. Filled out from reference TRBV7-3 and TRBJ1-6, the complete variable domain reads GAGVSQTPSNKVTEKGKYVELRCDPISGHTALYWYRQSLGQGPEFLIYFQGTGAADDSGLPNDRFFAVRPEGSVSTLKIQRTERGDSAVYLCASSRGANSPLHFGNGTRLTVT.

The CDR3 protein is CASSLQGAYEQYF. CDR3 coding DNA: TGTGCCAGCAGCCTACAGGGAGCCTACGAGCAGTACTTC. The V gene is TRBV3-1 (or the pseudogene TRBV3-2), the J gene TRBJ2-7; weak D call: TRBD1 (6 bases). CDR1 is LGHDT, CDR2 YNNKEL, per germline (reference sequence). The V gene lost 4 bases and the J gene lost 2 bases, with 9 bases spanning the gap. There are 13 residues in the CDR3.

As concerns this clone: Different DNA sequences within this sample yield the same CDR3. The chain couples TRBV5-1 to TRBJ1-3; D possibly corresponds to TRBD1 (5 bases). CDR1 is SGHRS, CDR2 YFSETQ, per germline. Between the trimmed V and J ends, which lost 0 bases and 2 bases, there was a span of 9 bases. The CDR3 is 15 residues long. The CDR3 region has the DNA TGCGCCAGCAGCTTGGCCGTAGGGGCTGGAAACACCATATATTTT. This codes for CASSLAVGAGNTIYF.

The chain is built from TRBV6-5 and TRBJ1-1; D call uncertain. The CDR3 loop spans 12 amino acids. CDR1 MNHEY and CDR2 SVGAGI come from the germline V gene. V was trimmed by 7 bases and J by 0 bases, leaving 6 bases between them. The CDR3 DNA is TGTGCCAGCAACCGGTTGAACACTGAAGCTTTCTTT. It codes for CASNRLNTEAFF.

In its sample, this clone was seen a few times. This chain connects TRBV10-2 to TRBJ1-5; unclear D gene. There are 13 residues in the CDR3. CDR1 WSHSY and CDR2 SAAADI come from the germline V gene. Trimming shortened V by 10 bases and J by 4 bases, and 14 bases separated the two germline ends. CDR3 sequence reads: CATRTGWNQPQHF. In nucleotides, the CDR3 is TGCGCCACCAGGACCGGGTGGAATCAGCCCCAGCATTTT.

The chain uses TRBV7-2 and TRBJ2-5; D gene unclear. Germline lookup yields CDR1 SGHTA and CDR2 FQGNSA. V was clipped by 4 bases and J by 5 bases, with 14 bases between them. This CDR3 comprises 14 residues. The CDR3 protein is CASSSRRGEETQYF. In nucleotides, the CDR3 is TGTGCCAGCAGCTCGAGGAGAGGTGAGGAGACCCAGTACTTC.

The chain is built from TRBV27 and TRBJ2-7, with 8 bases matching TRBD1. Germline CDR1 reads MNHEY; CDR2 reads SMNVEV (reference sequence). This CDR3 has 17 residues. The trim removed 3 bases at V and 0 bases at J, leaving 10 bases unmatched. The CDR3 nucleotides read TGTGCCAGCAGTTTTAGGTACAGGGGGACGAGCTCCTACGAGCAGTACTTC. Its protein product is CASSFRYRGTSSYEQYF.

V is TRBV7-2 and J is TRBJ1-6, with 7 bases fitting TRBD1. This CDR3 contains 15 residues. Germline V gene lookup returns CDR1 SGHTA and CDR2 FQGNSA. The V gene end was trimmed by 1 base and the J gene end by 4 bases; junction bases not matched to a gene: 1. The CDR3 spells CASSLEGQYNSPLHF. The CDR3 DNA reads as TGTGCCAGCAGCTTAGAGGGACAGTATAATTCACCCCTCCACTTT.

The CDR3 protein is CASSLASTGPLINEQFF. The DNA of the CDR3 is TGCGCCAGCAGCTTGGCCTCGACAGGACCCTTGATCAATGAGCAGTTCTTC. This chain uses TRBV5-1 with TRBJ2-1; maybe TRBD1 (6 bases). Germline lookup yields CDR1 SGHRS and CDR2 YFSETQ. The CDR3 is 17 residues long. Trimming removed 0 bases from V and 6 bases from J, with 19 bases in between.

This rearrangement joins TRBV5-1 to TRBJ1-4; D is undetermined. Looked up from germline, CDR1 is SGHRS and CDR2 is YFSETQ. This CDR3 has 15 residues. Trimming stripped 0 bases from V and 4 bases from J, with 10 bases between. The CDR3 sequence is CASSLEEAYNEKLFF. The CDR3 region has the DNA TGCGCCAGCAGCTTGGAGGAGGCATATAATGAAAAACTGTTTTTT. Together with reference TRBV5-1 and TRBJ1-4, the CDR3 gives the full variable domain: KAGVTQTPRYLIKTRGQQVTLSCSPISGHRSVSWYQQTPGQGLQFLFEYFSETQRNKGNFPGRFSGRQFSNSRSEMNVSTLELGDSALYLCASSLEEAYNEKLFFGSGTQLSVL.

V is TRBV2 and J is TRBJ2-5; TRBD2 matches 14 bases. This CDR3 has 15 amino acids. Germline trimming cut 8 bases from V and 5 bases from J; bases unmatched to any gene: 7. Germline V gives CDR1 SNHLY, CDR2 FYNNEI. The CDR3 DNA is TGTGCCAGCTTGACTAGCGGGGGGGCCCTGGAGACCCAGTACTTC. Translation: CASLTSGGALETQYF.

V is TRBV5-1 and J is TRBJ2-1; tentative D call: TRBD2 (6 bases). From germline, CDR1 is SGHRS and CDR2 YFSETQ. This CDR3 region has 13 residues. V lost 6 bases to trimming and J lost 5 bases, with 12 bases between them. The CDR3 protein is CASNDGRNNEQFF. The CDR3 DNA follows: TGCGCCAGCAACGACGGGAGAAACAATGAGCAGTTCTTC. The entire variable domain, with the rest obtained from reference TRBV5-1 and TRBJ2-1, is as follows: KAGVTQTPRYLIKTRGQQVTLSCSPISGHRSVSWYQQTPGQGLQFLFEYFSETQRNKGNFPGRFSGRQFSNSRSEMNVSTLELGDSALYLCASNDGRNNEQFFGPGTRLTVL.

The rearrangement links TRBV27 to TRBJ1-1; a weak D match, TRBD1 (6 bases). Germline CDR1 is MNHEY and CDR2 is SMNVEV (reference sequence). With 3 bases removed from V and 3 bases from J, the gap between germline ends came to 11 bases. The CDR3 is 14 amino acids. The chain's CDR3 is CASSFGRGHTEAFF. The DNA for the CDR3 is TGTGCCAGCAGTTTCGGCAGGGGCCACACTGAAGCTTTCTTT.

V gene TRBV23-1 combines with J gene TRBJ1-1; TRBD1 might be the D (5 bases). TRBV23-1 is designated an ORF whose function remains uncertain. V lost 1 base, J lost 0 bases, and 18 bases lay in between. The CDR3 contains 18 residues. This CDR3 reads CASSQFRRGGGMNTEAFF. As DNA, the CDR3 is TGCGCCAGCAGTCAATTCAGGAGGGGTGGTGGCATGAACACTGAAGCTTTCTTT.

The gene calls are TRBV11-3 and TRBJ2-3, with 7 bases matching TRBD1. Germline V gene sequence: CDR1 SGHNT, CDR2 YENEEA. The CDR3 is made up of 16 amino acids. V gave up 5 bases and J gave up 5 bases; unmatched junction bases: 13. The DNA for the CDR3 is TGTGCCAGCAGCCCTGGGACAGCGGAGAGCGGAGATACGCAGTATTTT. Amino acids: CASSPGTAESGDTQYF.

This clone came up once. The genes are TRBV7-3 and TRBJ2-7; TRBD2 matches 8 bases. From germline, CDR1 is SGHTA and CDR2 FQGTGA. V trimming: 1 base; J trimming: 5 bases; junction bases outside the gene matches: 10. CDR3 length equals 16 residues. CDR3 amino acids: CASSLSPPGLVDEQYF. The CDR3 DNA is TGTGCCAGCAGCTTAAGTCCCCCGGGACTAGTGGACGAGCAGTACTTC.

This clone was recorded only once. The gene calls are TRBV18 and TRBJ1-5; a possible D gene is TRBD1 (6 bases). CDR1 KGHSH and CDR2 LQKENI come from the germline V gene. V gave up 6 bases and J gave up 9 bases, with 15 bases separating them. The CDR3 covers 13 residues. CDR3 protein: CASSLDSERPQHF. Here the CDR3 DNA reads TGTGCCAGCTCCCTGGACAGTGAACGGCCCCAGCATTTT.

V is TRBV5-1 and J is TRBJ2-1; 7 bases line up with TRBD2. Germline loops: CDR1 SGHRS, CDR2 YFSETQ. This CDR3 is 15 amino acids long. Losses at the gene ends were 0 bases for V and 6 bases for J; bases not matched to a gene: 6. The DNA for the CDR3 is TGCGCCAGCAGCTTGGGCGGAGCGGGGCTCAATGAGCAGTTCTTC. It encodes CASSLGGAGLNEQFF.

The chain couples TRBV2 to TRBJ1-1; perhaps TRBD1 as D (6 bases). V lost 6 bases and J lost 4, with 9 bases in between. In germline, CDR1 is SNHLY, CDR2 FYNNEI. The CDR3 is 12 residues long. CDR3: CASRDSLTEAFF. In DNA form, the CDR3 reads TGTGCCAGCAGGGACAGTCTCACTGAAGCTTTCTTT.

This sequence joins TRBV3-1 (or the pseudogene TRBV3-2) and TRBJ2-5; maybe TRBD2 (5 bases). The CDR3 loop spans 14 amino acids. CDR1 is LGHDT and CDR2 is YNNKEL in the germline V gene (reference sequence). Trimming shortened V by 7 bases and J by 5 bases, and 17 bases separated the two germline ends. DNA of the CDR3: TGTGCCAGCACCCGTCTTCTTGGAGGCGAGACCCAGTACTTC. Its translation is CASTRLLGGETQYF.

This clone was seen only a few times. The J gene is TRBJ2-1, the V gene TRBV19; 15 bases fit TRBD2. Trimming at V came to 5 bases and at J to 8 bases, leaving 7 bases not matched to a gene. The CDR3 covers 16 residues. Germline lookup yields CDR1 LNHDA and CDR2 SQIVND (reference sequence). The CDR3 coding sequence is TGTGCCAGTAGTGGGACTAGCGGGAGGACGGACGATGAGCAGTTCTTC. The encoded protein is CASSGTSGRTDDEQFF.

The rearrangement joins TRBV27 to TRBJ1-3; D is perhaps TRBD1 (5 bases). CDR1 is MNHEY and CDR2 is SMNVEV in the germline V gene (reference sequence). Trimming cost V 5 bases and J 4 bases, with 15 bases left between them. CDR3 length equals 15 residues. This CDR3 reads CASSAADRRGNTIYF. In DNA form, the CDR3 reads TGTGCCAGCAGTGCAGCAGACAGAAGAGGAAACACCATATATTTT.

This clone was seen only a few times. This chain joins TRBV5-6 and TRBJ1-5, with 8 positions matching TRBD1. Germline loops: CDR1 SGHDT, CDR2 YYEEEE. The CDR3 loop spans 14 amino acids. Trimming removed 4 bases from V and 6 bases from J; junction bases left unmatched: 6. CDR3 residues: CASSVRTGRQPQHF. Written as DNA, the CDR3 is TGTGCCAGCAGCGTACGGACAGGGCGTCAGCCCCAGCATTTT.

This chain links TRBV14 with TRBJ2-7; maybe TRBD2 (6 bases). Trimming stripped 0 bases from V and 2 bases from J, with 8 bases between. The CDR3 is 14 residues long. The germline gives CDR1 SGHDN, CDR2 FVKESK. In nucleotides, the CDR3 is TGTGCCAGCAGCCAAGACGGGGGAGCCTACGAGCAGTACTTC. As protein: CASSQDGGAYEQYF.

The rearrangement joins TRBV6-1 to TRBJ2-5; TRBD2 is a possible D gene (5 bases). Trimming shortened V by 3 bases and J by 5 bases, and 22 bases separated the two germline ends. Germline CDR1 reads MNHNS; CDR2 reads SASEGT. The CDR3 loop spans 17 amino acids. CDR3 nucleotides: TGTGCCAGCAGTGAGGCGAACACTCTACTAGGAGCGGAGACCCAGTACTTC. Its translation is CASSEANTLLGAETQYF.

The chain uses TRBV5-1 and TRBJ2-7; 7 bases fit TRBD2. The CDR3 runs to 14 residues. CDR1 and CDR2 from the germline V gene are SGHRS and YFSETQ. V was clipped by 4 bases and J by 0 bases; unmatched bases: 4. DNA for the CDR3: TGCGCCAGCAGCCCAACGGGGGGCTCCTACGAGCAGTACTTC. Its protein product is CASSPTGGSYEQYF.

V and J are TRBV6-5 and TRBJ1-6, with D perhaps matching TRBD1 (5 bases). The CDR3 runs to 14 residues. Germline loops: CDR1 MNHEY, CDR2 SVGAGI. Trimming removed 5 bases at V and 5 bases at J, with 10 bases between. CDR3 nucleotide sequence: TGTGCCAGCAGTAAGGCAGGGAATAATTCACCCCTCCACTTT. This translates into CASSKAGNNSPLHF.

The genes are TRBV6-6 and TRBJ1-1, with D possibly being TRBD1 (6 bases). The CDR3 sequence is 13 residues long. Trimming took 6 bases from V and 1 from J, leaving 9 bases between them. Looked up from germline, CDR1 is MNHNY and CDR2 is SVGAGI (reference sequence). CDR3 in amino acids: CASRSGQNTEAFF. DNA of the CDR3: TGTGCCAGCAGATCGGGACAGAACACTGAAGCTTTCTTT.